A single sample is the source of the 6 T cell receptor beta chains below, sequenced in a study of T cells in Graves' hyperthyroidism and ophthalmopathy. The source material, RNA transcripts, was used to amplify TCR beta CDR3 regions. During a first-round RT-PCR of the TCR CDR3, the HTBI primer set was used. MiXCR was run by TCRdb on the multiplex PCR reads, yielding one entry per CDR3 protein. The sample comprises a few hundred thousand distinct CDR3 sequences, about 16% of which are singletons, and about 29% rests with the top ten. Material for sequencing was blood. Receptors originate from a woman aged 25 to 45 with Graves' ophthalmopathy.

This clonotype has a handful of counts. The chain combines TRBV6-2 or TRBV6-3 with TRBJ1-1; 7 bases agree with TRBD1. The ends lost 8 bases at V and 6 bases at J; junction bases unmatched: 6. Germline V gene data show CDR1 as MNHEY and CDR2 as SVGEGT. CDR3 length: 12 residues. The CDR3 nucleotides are TGTGCCAGCGTTACAGGGGACGCTGAAGCTTTCTTT. Encoded protein: CASVTGDAEAFF.

V usage is TRBV7-8 and J usage is TRBJ2-1; 9 nucleotides agree with TRBD2. In germline, CDR1 is SGHVS, CDR2 FQNEAQ. The junction had 8 bases not matched to a gene; V was cut back by 2 bases and J by 6 bases. CDR3 length: 16 amino acids. CDR3 sequence (DNA): TGTGCCAGCAGCTTATGGCGGGGCGGGAGGGCCAATGAGCAGTTCTTC. Protein sequence: CASSLWRGGRANEQFF. The full variable domain, in which reference TRBV7-8 and TRBJ2-1 provide the parts outside the CDR3, is GAGVSQSPRYKVAKRGQDVALRCDPISGHVSLFWYQQALGQGPEFLTYFQNEAQLDKSGLPSDRFFAERPEGSVSTLKIQRTQQEDSAVYLCASSLWRGGRANEQFFGPGTRLTVL.

The table lists this clonotype with a few counts. V usage is TRBV20-1 and J usage is TRBJ1-6; D might be TRBD1 (6 bases). The CDR3 has 15 amino acids. The ends were cut back, 1 base at V and 9 bases at J, with 16 bases in the middle. Germline V gene data show CDR1 as DFQATT and CDR2 as SNEGSKA (reference sequence). The CDR3 is CSARVTGQPSSPLHF. The CDR3 nucleotides are TGCAGTGCTAGAGTCACAGGGCAGCCTTCTTCACCCCTCCACTTT.

This clonotype has more than one count but fewer than ten. The chain has TRBV10-3 and TRBJ1-1; D gene uncertain. This CDR3 has 13 residues. Trimming removed 2 bases from V and 3 bases from J, with 7 bases in between. From germline, CDR1 is ENHRY and CDR2 SYGVKD. DNA of the CDR3: TGTGCCATCAGTGAGGGCGGCTACACTGAAGCTTTCTTT. This sequence encodes CAISEGGYTEAFF.

This clonotype appeared a few times. The CDR3 DNA follows: TGTGCCAGCTCACCAACCCGGGATAGGGCCTACGAGCAGTACTTC. Amino acids: CASSPTRDRAYEQYF. The chain joins TRBV18 to TRBJ2-7; maybe TRBD2 (5 bases). V lost 2 bases to trimming and J lost 2 bases, with 13 bases between them. Germline V CDR1 and CDR2: KGHSH, LQKENI. The CDR3 length is 15 residues.

This clonotype was seen many times. The chain uses TRBV19 and TRBJ2-1; 7 nucleotides align to TRBD2. Germline V gene data show CDR1 as LNHDA and CDR2 as SQIVND (reference sequence). CDR3 size: 17 residues. With 4 bases clipped from V and 1 base from J, the junction kept 10 bases outside the gene matches. The CDR3 region is CASSTPKGRGSYNEQFF. As DNA, the CDR3 is TGTGCCAGTAGTACCCCGAAAGGGCGGGGGTCCTACAATGAGCAGTTCTTC.